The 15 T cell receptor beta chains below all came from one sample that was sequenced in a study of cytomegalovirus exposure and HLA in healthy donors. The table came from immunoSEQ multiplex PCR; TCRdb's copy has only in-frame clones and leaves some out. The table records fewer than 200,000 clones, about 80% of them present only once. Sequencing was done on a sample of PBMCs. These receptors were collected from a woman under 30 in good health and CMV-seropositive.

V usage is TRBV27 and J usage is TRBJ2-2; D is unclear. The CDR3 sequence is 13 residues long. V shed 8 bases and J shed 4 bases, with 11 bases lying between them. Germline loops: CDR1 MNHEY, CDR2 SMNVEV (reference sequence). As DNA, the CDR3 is TGTGCCAGCCGATCTACGGGCACCGGGGAGCTGTTTTTT. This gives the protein CASRSTGTGELFF.

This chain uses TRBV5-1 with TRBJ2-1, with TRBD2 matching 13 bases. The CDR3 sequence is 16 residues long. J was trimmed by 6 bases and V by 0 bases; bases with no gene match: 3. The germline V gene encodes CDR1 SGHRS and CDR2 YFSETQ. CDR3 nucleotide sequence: TGCGCCAGCAGCTTGGATGGACTAGCGGGGGTCAATGAGCAGTTCTTC. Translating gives CASSLDGLAGVNEQFF.

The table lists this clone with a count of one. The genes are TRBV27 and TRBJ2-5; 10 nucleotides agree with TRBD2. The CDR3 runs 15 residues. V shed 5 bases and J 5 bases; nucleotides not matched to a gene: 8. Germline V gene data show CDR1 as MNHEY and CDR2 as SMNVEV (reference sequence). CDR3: CASSTPAGGRETQYF. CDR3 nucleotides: TGTGCCAGCAGTACGCCAGCGGGGGGGCGGGAGACCCAGTACTTC.

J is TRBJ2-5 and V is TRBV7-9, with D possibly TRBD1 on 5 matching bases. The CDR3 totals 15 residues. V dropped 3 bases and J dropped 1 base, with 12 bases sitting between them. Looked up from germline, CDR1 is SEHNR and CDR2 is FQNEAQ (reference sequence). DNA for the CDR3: TGTGCCAGCAGCTTTAACCAGGGAATCCAAGAGACCCAGTACTTC. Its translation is CASSFNQGIQETQYF.

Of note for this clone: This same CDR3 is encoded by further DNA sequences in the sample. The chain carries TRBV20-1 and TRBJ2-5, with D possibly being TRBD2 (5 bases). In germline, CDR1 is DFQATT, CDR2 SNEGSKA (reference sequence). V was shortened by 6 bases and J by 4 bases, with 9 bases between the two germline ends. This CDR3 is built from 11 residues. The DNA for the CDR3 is TGCAGTGCCCGGGGTGGAGAGACCCAGTACTTC. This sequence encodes CSARGGETQYF.

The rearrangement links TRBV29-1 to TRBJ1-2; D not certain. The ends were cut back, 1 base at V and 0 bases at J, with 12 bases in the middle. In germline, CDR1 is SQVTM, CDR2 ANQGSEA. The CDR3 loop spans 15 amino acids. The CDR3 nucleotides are TGCAGCGTTGAAGGGGTGAAAGGAGCTAACTATGGCTACACCTTC. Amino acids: CSVEGVKGANYGYTF.

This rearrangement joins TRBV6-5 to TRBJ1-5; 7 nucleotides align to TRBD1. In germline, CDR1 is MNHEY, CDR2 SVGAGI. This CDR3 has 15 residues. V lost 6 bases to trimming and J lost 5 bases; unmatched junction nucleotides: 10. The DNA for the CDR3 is TGTGCCAGCAGATCCAGGGGGTCCCTCCATCAGCCCCAGCATTTT. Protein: CASRSRGSLHQPQHF.

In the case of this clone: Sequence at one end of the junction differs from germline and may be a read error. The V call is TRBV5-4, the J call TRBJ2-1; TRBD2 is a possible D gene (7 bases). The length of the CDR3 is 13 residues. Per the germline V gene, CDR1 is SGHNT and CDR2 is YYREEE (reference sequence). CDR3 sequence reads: CASSGFGGQGSLF. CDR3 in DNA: TGTGCCAGCAGCGGATTCGGGGGGCAAGGGTCTCTCTTC.

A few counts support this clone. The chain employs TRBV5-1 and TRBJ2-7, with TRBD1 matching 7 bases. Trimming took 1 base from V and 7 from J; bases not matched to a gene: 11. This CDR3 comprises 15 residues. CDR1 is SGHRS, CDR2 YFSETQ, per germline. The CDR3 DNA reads TGCGCCAGCAGCTTGACTGAACAGGGGATGCGAGAGCAGTACTTC. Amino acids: CASSLTEQGMREQYF.

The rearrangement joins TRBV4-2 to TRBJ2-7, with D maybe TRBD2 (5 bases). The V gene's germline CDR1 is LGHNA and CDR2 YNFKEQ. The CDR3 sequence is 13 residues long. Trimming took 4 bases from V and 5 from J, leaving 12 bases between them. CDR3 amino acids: CASSPSGRDEQYF. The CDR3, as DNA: TGTGCCAGCAGCCCGTCGGGAAGAGACGAGCAGTACTTC.

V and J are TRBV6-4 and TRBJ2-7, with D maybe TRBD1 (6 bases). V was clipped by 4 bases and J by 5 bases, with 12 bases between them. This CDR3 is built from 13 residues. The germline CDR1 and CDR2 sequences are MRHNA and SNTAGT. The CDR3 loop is CASSVQGKNEQYF. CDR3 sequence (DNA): TGTGCCAGCAGTGTTCAGGGGAAGAACGAGCAGTACTTC.

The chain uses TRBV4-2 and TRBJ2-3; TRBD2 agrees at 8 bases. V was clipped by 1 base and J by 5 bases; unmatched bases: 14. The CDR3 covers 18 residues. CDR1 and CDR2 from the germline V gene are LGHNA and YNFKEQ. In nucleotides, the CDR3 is TGTGCCAGCAGCCAAGTCTTAGCCTCGGGGGGGGCCAAAGATACGCAGTATTTT. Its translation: CASSQVLASGGAKDTQYF.

CDR3 in amino acids: CASSLSAGQDYEQYF. The CDR3 DNA follows: TGTGCCAGCAGTCTGTCTGCGGGACAGGACTACGAGCAGTACTTC. The chain combines TRBV28 with TRBJ2-7, with 8 bases identical to TRBD1. The CDR3 covers 15 residues. J gave up 3 bases and V 5 bases, and 9 bases lay outside the gene matches. Per germline, CDR1 MDHEN and CDR2 SYDVKM.

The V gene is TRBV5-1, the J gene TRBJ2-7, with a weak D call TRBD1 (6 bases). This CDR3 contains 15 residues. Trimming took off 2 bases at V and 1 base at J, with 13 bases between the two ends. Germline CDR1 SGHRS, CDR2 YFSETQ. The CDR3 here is CASSFLDSSSYEQYF. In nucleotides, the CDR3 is TGCGCCAGCAGCTTTCTGGACAGTTCTTCCTACGAGCAGTACTTC.

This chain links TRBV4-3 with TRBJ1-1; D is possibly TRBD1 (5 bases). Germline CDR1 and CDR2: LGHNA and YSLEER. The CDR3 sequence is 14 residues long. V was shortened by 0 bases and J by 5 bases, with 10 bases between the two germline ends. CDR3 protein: CASSQEGGATEAFF. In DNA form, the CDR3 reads TGCGCCAGCAGCCAAGAGGGAGGGGCGACTGAAGCTTTCTTT.